Detailed here is one T cell receptor (beta chain). The data derive from a study of blood T cell repertoires in COVID-19. About the study: Sample material is recorded as cDNA or gDNA derived from T cells, B-cell-depleted T cells, or PBMCs.

Ages ranged from about 18 to 89 years, with residence in about 23 US areas. Participant-given clinical history determined each cohort assignment. The germline V gene has CDR1 MNHNS and CDR2 SASEGT. The CDR3 extends over 16 amino acids. Trimming pared 1 base from V and 5 bases from J, leaving 17 bases between. In the original analysis: Amplifying reference gene primers gave estimates of nucleated cell counts. Measured with immunoSEQ multiplex PCR; TCRdb has only the in-frame clones, and not every one. The V and J calls and clone size were taken over from that table, and D and trimming were inferred from the DNA. Of approximately 250,000 clones in the sample, 85% to 90% were seen once.

This TCR was sampled from a woman younger than 45 who had recovered from COVID-19. The gene calls are TRBV6-1 and TRBJ1-2; the D is unclear. Source material: PBMCs or T cells enriched from blood (not recorded which). The CDR3 region has the DNA TGTGCCAGCAGTGAAGGCCCCTCCGAGGGCTGGTATGGCTACACCTTC. Residues: CASSEGPSEGWYGYTF.